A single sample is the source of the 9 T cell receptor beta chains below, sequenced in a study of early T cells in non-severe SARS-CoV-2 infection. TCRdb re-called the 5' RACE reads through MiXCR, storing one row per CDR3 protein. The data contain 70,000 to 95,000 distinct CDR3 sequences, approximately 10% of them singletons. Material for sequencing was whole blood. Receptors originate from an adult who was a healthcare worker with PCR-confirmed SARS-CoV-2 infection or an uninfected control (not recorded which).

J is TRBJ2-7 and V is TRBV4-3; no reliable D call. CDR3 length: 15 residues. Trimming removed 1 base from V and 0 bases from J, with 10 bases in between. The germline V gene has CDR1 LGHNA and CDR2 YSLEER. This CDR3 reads CASSQVWGSSYEQYF. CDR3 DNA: TGCGCCAGCAGCCAAGTTTGGGGAAGCTCCTACGAGCAGTACTTC.

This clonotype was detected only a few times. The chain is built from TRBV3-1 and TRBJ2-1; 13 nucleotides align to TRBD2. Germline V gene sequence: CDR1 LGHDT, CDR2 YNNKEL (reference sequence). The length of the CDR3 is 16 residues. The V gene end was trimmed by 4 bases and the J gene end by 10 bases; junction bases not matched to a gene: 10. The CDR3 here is CASSRRVTSGGREQFF. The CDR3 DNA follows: TGTGCCAGCAGCCGCCGTGTGACTAGCGGGGGGAGAGAGCAGTTCTTC.

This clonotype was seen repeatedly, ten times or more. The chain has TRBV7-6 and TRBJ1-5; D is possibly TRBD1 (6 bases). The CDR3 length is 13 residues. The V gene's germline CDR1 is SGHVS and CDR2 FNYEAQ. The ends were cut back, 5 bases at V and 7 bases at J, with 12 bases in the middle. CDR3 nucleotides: TGTGCCAGCAGCGTCGGGCAGGGGCAGCCCCAGCATTTT. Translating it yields CASSVGQGQPQHF.

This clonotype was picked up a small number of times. The CDR3: CSASHPDFTTYEQYF. CDR3 coding DNA: TGCAGTGCTAGTCACCCGGACTTTACTACCTACGAGCAGTACTTC. The chain carries TRBV20-1 and TRBJ2-7, with D possibly matching TRBD2 (5 bases). Germline V gene lookup returns CDR1 DFQATT and CDR2 SNEGSKA (reference sequence). Trimming pared 3 bases from V and 2 bases from J, leaving 17 bases between. The CDR3 runs 15 residues.

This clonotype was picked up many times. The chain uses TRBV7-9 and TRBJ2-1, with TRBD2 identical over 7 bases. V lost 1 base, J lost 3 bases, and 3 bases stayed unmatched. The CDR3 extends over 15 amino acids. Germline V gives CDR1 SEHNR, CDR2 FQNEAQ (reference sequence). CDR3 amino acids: CASSLGLADYNEQFF. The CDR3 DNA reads TGTGCCAGCAGCTTAGGGCTAGCGGACTACAATGAGCAGTTCTTC.

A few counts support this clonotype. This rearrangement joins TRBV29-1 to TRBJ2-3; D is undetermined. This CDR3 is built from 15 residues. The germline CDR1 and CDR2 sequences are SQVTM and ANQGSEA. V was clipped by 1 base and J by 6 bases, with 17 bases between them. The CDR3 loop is CSVEGSSQGGDTQYF. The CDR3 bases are TGCAGCGTTGAAGGCAGTAGTCAAGGTGGGGATACGCAGTATTTT.

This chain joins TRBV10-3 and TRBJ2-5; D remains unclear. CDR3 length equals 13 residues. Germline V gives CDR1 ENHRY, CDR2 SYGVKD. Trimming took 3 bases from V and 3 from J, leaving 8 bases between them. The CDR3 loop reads CAISDQTEETQYF. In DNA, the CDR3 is TGTGCCATCAGTGACCAGACTGAAGAGACCCAGTACTTC.

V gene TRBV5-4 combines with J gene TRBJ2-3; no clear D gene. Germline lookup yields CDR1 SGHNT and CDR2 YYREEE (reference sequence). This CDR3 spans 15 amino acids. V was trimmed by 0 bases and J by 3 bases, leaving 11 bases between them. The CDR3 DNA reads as TGTGCCAGCAGCTTGGAGCAGGCAAGGACAGATACGCAGTATTTT. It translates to CASSLEQARTDTQYF.

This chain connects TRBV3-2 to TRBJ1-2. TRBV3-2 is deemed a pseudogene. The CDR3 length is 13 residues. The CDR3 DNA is TGTGCCAGCAGCCAAGGTTCAGACTATGGCTACACCTTC. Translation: CASSQGSDYGYTF.